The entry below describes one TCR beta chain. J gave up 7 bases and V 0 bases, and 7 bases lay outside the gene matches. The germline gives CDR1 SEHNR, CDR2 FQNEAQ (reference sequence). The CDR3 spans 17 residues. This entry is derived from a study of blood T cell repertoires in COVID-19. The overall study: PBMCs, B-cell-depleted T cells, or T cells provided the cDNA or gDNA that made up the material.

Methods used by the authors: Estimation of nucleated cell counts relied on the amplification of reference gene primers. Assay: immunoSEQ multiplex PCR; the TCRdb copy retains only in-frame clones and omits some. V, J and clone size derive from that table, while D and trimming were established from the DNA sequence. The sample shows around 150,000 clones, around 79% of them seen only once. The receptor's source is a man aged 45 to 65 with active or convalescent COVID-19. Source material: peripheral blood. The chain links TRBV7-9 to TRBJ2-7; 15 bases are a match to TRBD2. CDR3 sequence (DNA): TGTGCCAGCAGCTTAGCCGGCGGGACTAGCGGGAGGCGGGAGCAGTACTTC. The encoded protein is CASSLAGGTSGRREQYF.